The next 22 T cell receptor beta chains were all read from a single sample in a study of cytotoxic CD8 clonotypes in ibrutinib-treated CLL. Profiled with immunoSEQ multiplex PCR; TCRdb holds only in-frame clones, not every one. The sample has 150,000 or so clones, 60% to 85% seen once. Sequences were derived from PBMCs, sampled after 24 months of ibrutinib treatment. The origin of the receptors is a human donor with chronic lymphocytic leukemia.

The V call is TRBV7-2, the J call TRBJ2-6; unclear D gene. Trimming removed 0 bases at V and 0 bases at J, with 18 bases between. The V gene's germline CDR1 is SGHTA and CDR2 FQGNSA. There are 20 residues in the CDR3. CDR3 loop: CASSLAGGWAAVSGANVLTF. Written as DNA, the CDR3 is TGTGCCAGCAGCTTAGCCGGCGGATGGGCGGCCGTCTCTGGGGCCAACGTCCTGACTTTC.

In this sample, this clone turned up a few times. V usage is TRBV9 and J usage is TRBJ2-3, with D hard to call. Germline V gene data show CDR1 as SGDLS and CDR2 as YYNGEE. The CDR3 spans 14 residues. Trimming cost V 2 bases and J 6 bases, with 13 bases left between them. The CDR3 DNA is TGTGCCAGCAGCGTGGTCGGGCCCGGGGATACGCAGTATTTT. It is translated as CASSVVGPGDTQYF. Based on the CDR3 plus reference TRBV9 and TRBJ2-3, the full variable domain is DSGVTQTPKHLITATGQRVTLRCSPRSGDLSVYWYQQSLDQGLQFLIQYYNGEERAKGNILERFSAQQFPDLHSELNLSSLELGDSALYFCASSVVGPGDTQYFGPGTRLTVL.

This clone was picked up a small number of times. The rearrangement uses TRBV27 and TRBJ2-3; no clear D gene. Germline CDR1 and CDR2: MNHEY and SMNVEV (reference sequence). There are 13 residues in the CDR3. With 7 bases removed from V and 6 bases from J, the gap between germline ends came to 14 bases. CDR3 region: CASTSWARDTQYF. The DNA of the CDR3 is TGTGCCAGCACCTCATGGGCACGTGATACGCAGTATTTT.

The chain couples TRBV29-1 to TRBJ2-5; 9 bases line up with TRBD1. The germline V gene encodes CDR1 SQVTM and CDR2 ANQGSEA. This CDR3 is built from 12 residues. Trimming at V came to 6 bases and at J to 1 base, leaving 0 bases not matched to a gene. CDR3 DNA: TGCAGCGTGGGACAGGGCCAAGAGACCCAGTACTTC. Encoded protein: CSVGQGQETQYF.

V usage is TRBV7-9 and J usage is TRBJ2-2; the D is unclear. V lost 0 bases, J lost 4 bases, and 9 bases lay in between. Germline lookup yields CDR1 SEHNR and CDR2 FQNEAQ (reference sequence). The CDR3 covers 15 residues. In DNA form, the CDR3 reads TGTGCCAGCAGCTTAGCTTTTCAGTTCACCGGGGAGCTGTTTTTT. Amino acid sequence: CASSLAFQFTGELFF.

This clone has a single count. Within the sample, other DNA sequences also encode this same CDR3. CDR3 nucleotides: TGTGCCAGCAGTTTGGGGCAGAACTATGGCTACACCTTC. This codes for CASSLGQNYGYTF. The chain couples TRBV28 to TRBJ1-2; D is possibly TRBD1 (5 bases). Per the germline V gene, CDR1 is MDHEN and CDR2 is SYDVKM. With 3 bases removed from V and 2 bases from J, the gap between germline ends came to 7 bases. This CDR3 has 13 residues.

This chain links TRBV6-6 with TRBJ1-5; D gene ambiguous. V lost 5 bases, J lost 4 bases, and 12 bases lay in between. This CDR3 is built from 14 residues. Germline V gives CDR1 MNHNY, CDR2 SVGAGI (reference sequence). In DNA form, the CDR3 reads TGTGCCAGCAGTCCCCAGAGTACTAATCAGCCCCAGCATTTT. This gives the protein CASSPQSTNQPQHF.

This chain links TRBV16 with TRBJ1-2; D not certain. Germline values: CDR1 KGHSY, CDR2 FQNENV. This CDR3 region has 17 residues. Trimming took off 1 base at V and 4 bases at J, with 19 bases between the two ends. The CDR3 region is CASSQFGPRGTVYGYTF. CDR3 DNA: TGTGCCAGCAGCCAATTTGGGCCCCGGGGTACAGTCTATGGCTACACCTTC.

The rearrangement joins TRBV30 to TRBJ1-3; D is possibly TRBD1 (5 bases). CDR1 and CDR2 from the germline V gene are GTSNPN and SVGIG (reference sequence). V was clipped by 5 bases and J by 3 bases, with 5 bases between them. This CDR3 region has 11 residues. CDR3 sequence: CAWGGGNTIYF. Here the CDR3 DNA reads TGTGCCTGGGGGGGTGGAAACACCATATATTTT.

The gene calls are TRBV28 and TRBJ1-6; tentative D call: TRBD1 (5 bases). V lost 10 bases and J 9 bases, leaving 16 bases between the germline ends. Germline V gene data show CDR1 as MDHEN and CDR2 as SYDVKM. The CDR3 has 13 amino acids. The CDR3 DNA is TGTGCCATGGCAGGGCATCCCGGTTCACCCCTCCACTTT. Translated, it gives CAMAGHPGSPLHF.

The chain joins TRBV25-1 to TRBJ1-4; no clear D. Trimming removed 5 bases from V and 4 bases from J, with 11 bases in between. Germline V CDR1 and CDR2: MGHDK, SYGVNS. The CDR3 sequence is 14 residues long. CDR3 protein: CASSSRNLNEKLFF. CDR3 DNA sequence: TGTGCCAGCAGTAGCCGGAACCTTAATGAAAAACTGTTTTTT.

This chain uses TRBV9 with TRBJ2-5, with D hard to call. The CDR3 loop spans 13 amino acids. CDR1 is SGDLS, CDR2 YYNGEE, per germline. Trimming stripped 0 bases from V and 4 bases from J, with 7 bases between. The CDR3 nucleotides are TGTGCCAGCAGCGTAGACTCCGGAGAGACCCAGTACTTC. Amino acids: CASSVDSGETQYF.

This chain uses TRBV5-1 with TRBJ1-2; the D gene is possibly TRBD1 (6 bases). The CDR3 contains 12 residues. The germline CDR1 and CDR2 sequences are SGHRS and YFSETQ. The V and J ends lost 4 bases and 7 bases respectively, with 11 bases between them. The DNA for the CDR3 is TGCGCCAGCAGCCCACAGGGCCTTGGCTACACCTTC. It encodes CASSPQGLGYTF.

This clone was counted once. V gene TRBV18 combines with J gene TRBJ1-2; TRBD1 might be the D (6 bases). Trimming pared 3 bases from V and 2 bases from J, leaving 16 bases between. Germline assignment: CDR1 KGHSH and CDR2 LQKENI. The CDR3 sequence is 16 residues long. The CDR3 spells CASSPLEVQGNYGYTF. CDR3 DNA sequence: TGTGCCAGCTCACCTCTGGAAGTACAGGGAAACTATGGCTACACCTTC.

The genes are TRBV7-2 and TRBJ2-7; the D is unclear. Germline assignment: CDR1 SGHTA and CDR2 FQGNSA. The CDR3 sequence is 13 residues long. Trimming removed 5 bases at V and 3 bases at J, with 11 bases between. CDR3 sequence (DNA): TGTGCCAGCAGCCCCAGAACGGGCTACGAGCAGTACTTC. Its translation: CASSPRTGYEQYF.

The V and J genes are TRBV6-4 and TRBJ2-1, with 10 nucleotides matching TRBD2. Trimming cost V 3 bases and J 9 bases; bases outside gene matches: 5. Germline CDR1 MRHNA, CDR2 SNTAGT. The CDR3 is 14 residues long. CDR3 amino acids: CASSETSGAGEQFF. Here the CDR3 DNA reads TGTGCCAGCAGTGAAACTAGCGGGGCGGGTGAGCAGTTCTTC.

J is TRBJ2-7 and V is TRBV6-1; 7 bases agree with TRBD2. There are 16 residues in the CDR3. V shed 2 bases, J shed 1 base, and the junction held 8 bases outside the gene matches. In germline, CDR1 is MNHNS, CDR2 SASEGT. Here the CDR3 DNA reads TGTGCCAGCAGTGAATCTGGGGGGGTTGGGTCCTACGAGCAGTACTTC. This sequence encodes CASSESGGVGSYEQYF.

V and J are TRBV30 and TRBJ2-2; 11 nucleotides line up with TRBD2. Germline V gene data show CDR1 as GTSNPN and CDR2 as SVGIG (reference sequence). J gave up 4 bases and V 3 bases, and 4 bases lay outside the gene matches. This CDR3 has 15 residues. The CDR3 coding sequence is TGTGCCTGGAGGGGAACTAGCGGGGGCACCGGGGAGCTGTTTTTT. It codes for CAWRGTSGGTGELFF.

The chain links TRBV21-1 to TRBJ2-6; the table's TRBD1 call for D was not verified on the DNA. TRBV21-1 is shown as a pseudogene. The CDR3 length is 17 residues. The CDR3 DNA reads as TGTGCCAGCAGCATAAGGGCAGGGGGCTCTGGGGCCAACGTCCTGACTTTC. Its protein product is CASSIRAGGSGANVLTF.

This clone has a single count. The chain recombines TRBV7-9 with TRBJ2-5, with D possibly matching TRBD2 (7 bases). The CDR3 consists of 13 residues. Trimming removed 7 bases at V and 4 bases at J, with 13 bases between. The V gene's germline CDR1 is SEHNR and CDR2 FQNEAQ (reference sequence). The CDR3 DNA reads as TGTGCCAGCACTGGGAGGGGGGGAGAGACCCAGTACTTC. Encoded protein: CASTGRGGETQYF. Using reference TRBV7-9 and TRBJ2-5 for the parts outside the CDR3, the full variable domain is DTGVSQNPRHKITKRGQNVTFRCDPISEHNRLYWYRQTLGQGPEFLTYFQNEAQLEKSRLLSDRFSAERPKGSFSTLEIQRTEQGDSAMYLCASTGRGGETQYFGPGTRLLVL.

The chain uses TRBV7-6 and TRBJ2-1, with 8 bases that match TRBD2. This CDR3 is 16 amino acids long. V lost 5 bases to trimming and J lost 7 bases; unmatched junction nucleotides: 13. CDR1 and CDR2 from the germline V gene are SGHVS and FNYEAQ. The CDR3 protein is CASSPGGAQEWNEQFF. The CDR3 nucleotides read TGTGCCAGCAGCCCCGGGGGGGCGCAGGAGTGGAATGAGCAGTTCTTC.

This chain links TRBV28 with TRBJ1-5; the D gene is possibly TRBD1 (5 bases). The V end was cut by 1 base, the J end by 7 bases, with 11 bases between. This CDR3 is built from 14 residues. Germline V gene lookup returns CDR1 MDHEN and CDR2 SYDVKM. CDR3 loop: CASSLLAGFQPQHF. The CDR3, as DNA: TGTGCCAGCAGTTTATTGGCAGGGTTCCAGCCCCAGCATTTT.